One sample yielded the 3 T cell receptor beta chains listed below, sequenced in a study of blood T cells in healthy people across ages. The authors ran a second PCR of roughly 7 to 11 cycles using a sample-barcoded 5' primer and a J-beta primer mix. Via MiXCR, TCRdb re-called the 5' RACE reads, giving one row per CDR3 protein. The repertoire holds about 1.5 million distinct CDR3 sequences, with roughly two fifths as singletons. The sample taken for sequencing was blood. These receptors all stem from a woman under 30 in good health.

The chain joins TRBV7-8 to TRBJ2-6, with a possible D match to TRBD2 (6 bases). Germline V gives CDR1 SGHVS, CDR2 FQNEAQ. Trimming left V 0 bases short and J 0 bases short, with 12 bases between. The CDR3 has 18 amino acids. CDR3 nucleotide sequence: TGTGCCAGCAGCTTAGCCTGGAGGGTTTTCTCTGGGGCCAACGTCCTGACTTTC. Its protein is CASSLAWRVFSGANVLTF.

This clonotype was observed many times. The chain carries TRBV12-3 or TRBV12-4 and TRBJ2-5; D remains ambiguous. The CDR3 runs 14 residues. The V and J ends lost 2 bases and 1 base respectively, with 8 bases between them. The CDR3 sequence: CASSLPYSQETQYF. As DNA, the CDR3 is TGTGCCAGCAGTTTACCTTACTCCCAAGAGACCCAGTACTTC.

The V and J genes are TRBV6-1 and TRBJ1-1; 10 nucleotides match TRBD1. This CDR3 has 18 amino acids. The germline V gene encodes CDR1 MNHNS and CDR2 SASEGT. Trimming cost V 5 bases and J 1 base; bases outside gene matches: 13. The CDR3 here is CASSPTRQGASRNTEAFF. As DNA, the CDR3 is TGTGCCAGCAGTCCTACTAGACAGGGGGCAAGCCGGAACACTGAAGCTTTCTTT.